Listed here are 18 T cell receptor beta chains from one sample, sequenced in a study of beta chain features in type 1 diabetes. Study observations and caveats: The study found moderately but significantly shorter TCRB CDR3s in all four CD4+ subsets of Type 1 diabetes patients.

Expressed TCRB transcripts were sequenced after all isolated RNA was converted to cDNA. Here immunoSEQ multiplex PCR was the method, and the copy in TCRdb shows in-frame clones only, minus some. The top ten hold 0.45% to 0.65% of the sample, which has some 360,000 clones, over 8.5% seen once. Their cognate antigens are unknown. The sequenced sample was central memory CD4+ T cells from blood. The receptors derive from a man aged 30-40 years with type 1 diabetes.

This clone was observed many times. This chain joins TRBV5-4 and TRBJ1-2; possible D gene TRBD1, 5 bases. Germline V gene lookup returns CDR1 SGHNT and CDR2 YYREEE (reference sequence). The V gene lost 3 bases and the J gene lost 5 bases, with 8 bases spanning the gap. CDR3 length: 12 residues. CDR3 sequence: CASSSDRYGYTF. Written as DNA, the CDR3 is TGTGCCAGCAGCTCCGACAGATATGGCTACACCTTC. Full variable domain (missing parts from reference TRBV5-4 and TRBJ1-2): ETGVTQSPTHLIKTRGQQVTLRCSSQSGHNTVSWYQQALGQGPQFIFQYYREEENGRGNFPPRFSGLQFPNYSSELNVNALELDDSALYLCASSSDRYGYTFGSGTRLTVV.

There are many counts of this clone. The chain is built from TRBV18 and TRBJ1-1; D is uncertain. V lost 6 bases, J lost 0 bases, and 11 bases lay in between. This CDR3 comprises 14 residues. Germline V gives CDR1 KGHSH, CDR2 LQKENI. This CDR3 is CASSPTVMNTEAFF. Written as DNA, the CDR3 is TGTGCCAGCTCGCCGACTGTCATGAACACTGAAGCTTTCTTT.

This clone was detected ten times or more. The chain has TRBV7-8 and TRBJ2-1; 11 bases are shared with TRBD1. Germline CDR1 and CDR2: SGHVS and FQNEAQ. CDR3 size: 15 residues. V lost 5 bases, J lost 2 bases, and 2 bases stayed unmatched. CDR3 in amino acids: CASSQGQGAYNEQFF. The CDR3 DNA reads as TGTGCCAGCAGCCAGGGACAGGGGGCCTACAATGAGCAGTTCTTC.

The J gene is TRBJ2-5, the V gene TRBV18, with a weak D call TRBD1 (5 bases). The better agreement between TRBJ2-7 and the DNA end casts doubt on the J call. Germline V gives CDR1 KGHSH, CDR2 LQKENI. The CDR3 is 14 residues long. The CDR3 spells CASSPPRATYEQYF. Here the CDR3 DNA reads TGTGCCAGCTCACCCCCCAGGGCCACCTACGAGCAGTACTTC.

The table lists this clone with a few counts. The CDR3, as DNA: TGCGCCAGCAGTGAGCCTAGCGGGAGGGAGTACAATGAGCAGTTCTTC. Amino acid sequence: CASSEPSGREYNEQFF. This sequence joins TRBV10-1 and TRBJ2-1; TRBD2 agrees at 12 bases. From germline, CDR1 is WNHNN and CDR2 SYGVQD (reference sequence). Trimming at V came to 2 bases and at J to 4 bases, leaving 3 bases not matched to a gene. CDR3 length: 16 residues.

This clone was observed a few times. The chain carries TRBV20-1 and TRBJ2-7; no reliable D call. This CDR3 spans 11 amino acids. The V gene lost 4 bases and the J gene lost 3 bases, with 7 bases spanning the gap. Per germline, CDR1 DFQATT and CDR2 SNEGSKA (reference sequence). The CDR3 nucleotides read TGCAGTGCTATTCTAGACTACGAGCAGTACTTC. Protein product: CSAILDYEQYF.

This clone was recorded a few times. As DNA, the CDR3 is TGTGCCAGCAGCCAAGCAAACGGCCGGGAGACCCAGTACTTC. This gives the protein CASSQANGRETQYF. This chain connects TRBV9 to TRBJ2-5; D is unclear. V lost 4 bases to trimming and J lost 5 bases, with 15 bases between them. This CDR3 is built from 14 residues. Germline loops: CDR1 SGDLS, CDR2 YYNGEE.

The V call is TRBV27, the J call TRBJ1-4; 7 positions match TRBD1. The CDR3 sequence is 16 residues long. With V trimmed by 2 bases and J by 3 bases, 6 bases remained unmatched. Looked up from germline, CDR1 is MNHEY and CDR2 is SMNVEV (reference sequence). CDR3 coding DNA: TGTGCCAGCAGTTTAAGAGGGGGCGCAGCTAATGAAAAACTGTTTTTT. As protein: CASSLRGGAANEKLFF.

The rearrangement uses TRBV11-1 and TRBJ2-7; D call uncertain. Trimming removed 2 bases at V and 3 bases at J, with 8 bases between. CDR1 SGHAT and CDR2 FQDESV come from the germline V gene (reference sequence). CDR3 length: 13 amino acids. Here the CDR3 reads CASSLSEIYEQYF. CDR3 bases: TGTGCCAGCAGCTTATCCGAAATCTACGAGCAGTACTTC.

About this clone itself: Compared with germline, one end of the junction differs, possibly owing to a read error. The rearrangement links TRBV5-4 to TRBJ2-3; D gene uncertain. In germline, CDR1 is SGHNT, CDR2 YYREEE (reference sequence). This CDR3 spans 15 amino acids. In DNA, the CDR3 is TGCGCCAGCAGCCAAGATGCAGGACGCACAGATACGCAGTATTTT. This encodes CASSQDAGRTDTQYF.

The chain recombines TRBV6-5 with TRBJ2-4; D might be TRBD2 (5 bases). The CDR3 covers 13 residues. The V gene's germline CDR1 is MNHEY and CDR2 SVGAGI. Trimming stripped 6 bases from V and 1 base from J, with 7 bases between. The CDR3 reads CASSRGAKNIQYF. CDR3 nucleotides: TGTGCCAGCAGCCGGGGTGCCAAAAACATTCAGTACTTC.

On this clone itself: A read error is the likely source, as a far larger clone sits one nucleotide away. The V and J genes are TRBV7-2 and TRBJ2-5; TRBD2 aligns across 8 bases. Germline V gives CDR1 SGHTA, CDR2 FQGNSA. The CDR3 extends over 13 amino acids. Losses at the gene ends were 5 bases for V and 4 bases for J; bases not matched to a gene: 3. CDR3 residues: CASSAGGGETQYF. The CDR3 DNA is TGTGCCAGCAGCGCCGGGGGGGGAGAGACCCAGTACTTC.

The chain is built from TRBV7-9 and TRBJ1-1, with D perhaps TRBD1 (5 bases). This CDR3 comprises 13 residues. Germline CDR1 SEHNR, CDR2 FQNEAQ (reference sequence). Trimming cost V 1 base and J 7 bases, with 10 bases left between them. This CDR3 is CASSLGLQGEAFF. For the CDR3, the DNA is TGTGCCAGCAGCTTAGGTCTCCAGGGTGAAGCTTTCTTT.

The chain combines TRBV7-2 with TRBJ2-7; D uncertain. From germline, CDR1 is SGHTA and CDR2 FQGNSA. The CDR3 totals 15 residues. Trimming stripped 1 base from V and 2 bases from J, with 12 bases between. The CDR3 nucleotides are TGTGCCAGCAGCTTAGACTCCTCCATTACCTACGAGCAGTACTTC. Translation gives CASSLDSSITYEQYF.

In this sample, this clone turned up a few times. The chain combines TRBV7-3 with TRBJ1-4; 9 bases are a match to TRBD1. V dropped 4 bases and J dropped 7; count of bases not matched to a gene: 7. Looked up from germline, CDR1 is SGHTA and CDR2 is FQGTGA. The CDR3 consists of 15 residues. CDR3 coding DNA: TGTGCCAGCAGCTCCACAGGGGGCGCGGGTGAAAAACTGTTTTTT. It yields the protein CASSSTGGAGEKLFF.

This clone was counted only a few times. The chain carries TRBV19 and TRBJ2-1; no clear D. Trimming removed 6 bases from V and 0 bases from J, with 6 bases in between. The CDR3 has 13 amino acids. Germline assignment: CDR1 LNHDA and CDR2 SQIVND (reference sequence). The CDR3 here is CASSHPSYNEQFF. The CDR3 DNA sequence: TGTGCCAGTAGCCACCCCTCCTACAATGAGCAGTTCTTC.

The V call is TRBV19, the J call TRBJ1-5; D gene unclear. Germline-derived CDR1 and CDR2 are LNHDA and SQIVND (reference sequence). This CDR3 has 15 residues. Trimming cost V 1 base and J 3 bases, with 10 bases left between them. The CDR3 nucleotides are TGTGCCAGTAGTATAGGGCTACGGACCAATCAGCCCCAGCATTTT. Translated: CASSIGLRTNQPQHF. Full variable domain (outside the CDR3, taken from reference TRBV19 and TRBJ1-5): DGGITQSPKYLFRKEGQNVTLSCEQNLNHDAMYWYRQDPGQGLRLIYYSQIVNDFQKGDIAEGYSVSREKKESFPLTVTSAQKNPTAFYLCASSIGLRTNQPQHFGDGTRLSIL.

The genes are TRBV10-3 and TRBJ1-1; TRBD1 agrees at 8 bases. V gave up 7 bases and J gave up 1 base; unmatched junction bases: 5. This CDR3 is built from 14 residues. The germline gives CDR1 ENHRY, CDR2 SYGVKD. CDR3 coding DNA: TGTGCCATCACTCGGGACAGGACGAACACTGAAGCTTTCTTT. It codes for CAITRDRTNTEAFF.